The next 27 T cell receptor beta chains were all read from a single sample in a study of response to subunit inactivated influenza vaccine (dated by TCRdb to between 2017 and 2018). Library method: RT-PCR. This sample was sequenced with an Illumina HiSeq 2500. TCRdb trimmed the raw reads at Q25, called clones with MiXCR and kept productive beta chains. Rows are unified per CDR3 protein, each entry keeping the most common DNA and genes. The sample contains 500,000 to 600,000 distinct CDR3 sequences, 12% of them found a single time. The ten largest clonotypes hold around 9.6% of the sample. The sample was PBMCs from blood, taken on the day of vaccination. The receptors were sampled from a man aged 50 or older who received an inactivated influenza vaccine. Donor details come from another sample of the same person, matched by shared clones.

The chain combines TRBV20-1 with TRBJ2-3; 13 positions match TRBD2. The CDR3 length is 14 residues. After removal of 6 bases from V and 7 bases from J, the junction contained 7 bases not matched to a gene. Germline assignment: CDR1 DFQATT and CDR2 SNEGSKA (reference sequence). The CDR3: CSAEGLAGSNTQYF. CDR3 DNA: TGCAGTGCGGAGGGACTAGCGGGGTCAAATACGCAGTATTTT.

The table lists this clonotype with many counts. This chain links TRBV20-1 with TRBJ2-1, with a tentative D call TRBD2 (5 bases). CDR1 is DFQATT and CDR2 is SNEGSKA in the germline V gene (reference sequence). This CDR3 comprises 12 residues. Trimming took 0 bases from V and 15 from J, leaving 15 bases between them. CDR3 sequence: CSARDVEASRFF. The DNA for the CDR3 is TGCAGTGCTAGAGATGTTGAGGCTAGCCGGTTCTTC.

This clonotype was observed at least ten times. The chain employs TRBV12-3 or TRBV12-4 and TRBJ2-2; D is ambiguous. The CDR3 is 13 residues long. V was trimmed by 3 bases and J by 4 bases, leaving 6 bases between them. The CDR3 bases are TGTGCCAGCAGTTTCGGAAGCACCGGGGAGCTGTTTTTT. Its protein is CASSFGSTGELFF.

A few counts support this clonotype. The chain joins TRBV4-3 to TRBJ2-1, with 9 positions matching TRBD2. J lost 7 bases, V lost 0 bases, and 10 bases had no gene match. CDR1 and CDR2 (germline): LGHNA, YSLEER. There are 17 residues in the CDR3. This chain's CDR3 is CASSQDLSIAGDNEQFF. CDR3 coding DNA: TGCGCCAGCAGCCAAGATCTGTCAATAGCGGGGGATAATGAGCAGTTCTTC.

The chain employs TRBV12-3 or TRBV12-4 and TRBJ1-2, with a possible D match to TRBD1 (6 bases). The V and J ends lost 5 bases and 1 base respectively, with 11 bases between them. The CDR3 spans 14 residues. CDR3 nucleotide sequence: TGTGCCAGCAGTACAGGGAGCTTTAACTATGGCTACACCTTC. Protein: CASSTGSFNYGYTF.

This clonotype has just a few counts. This chain connects TRBV30 to TRBJ1-4; TRBD1 might be the D (5 bases). V was shortened by 3 bases and J by 5 bases, with 13 bases between the two germline ends. CDR1 and CDR2 from the germline V gene are GTSNPN and SVGIG (reference sequence). The CDR3 runs to 14 residues. DNA of the CDR3: TGTGCCTGGAGCGTGCGGGACGTCAATGAAAAACTGTTTTTT. Its protein is CAWSVRDVNEKLFF.

This clonotype was detected only a few times. The chain is built from TRBV29-1 and TRBJ2-1; the D gene is possibly TRBD2 (5 bases). The CDR3 is 14 amino acids. The germline V gene has CDR1 SQVTM and CDR2 ANQGSEA. Trimming shortened V by 7 bases and J by 4 bases, and 17 bases separated the two germline ends. CDR3 loop: CSASTRLGYNEQFF. The CDR3 region has the DNA TGCAGCGCGTCCACTAGGCTGGGATACAATGAGCAGTTCTTC.

V is TRBV18 and J is TRBJ2-7; no definite D call. CDR1 is KGHSH, CDR2 LQKENI, per germline. The germline V and J ends were trimmed by 3 bases and 3 bases, with 12 bases remaining between them. The CDR3 is 14 residues long. The DNA for the CDR3 is TGTGCCAGCTCACCGAGGAATAAGGGCTACGAGCAGTACTTC. Residues: CASSPRNKGYEQYF.

This clonotype occurred a few times. The chain is built from TRBV6-2 or TRBV6-3 and TRBJ2-2; D is uncertain. V gave up 0 bases and J gave up 1 base, with 6 bases separating them. This CDR3 is 15 amino acids long. CDR1 and CDR2 (germline): MNHEY, SVGEGT. In DNA, the CDR3 is TGTGCCAGCAGTTACTCACAGAAGAACACCGGGGAGCTGTTTTTT. Residues: CASSYSQKNTGELFF.

The rearrangement links TRBV20-1 to TRBJ1-5; D is ambiguous. The CDR3 consists of 14 residues. Germline CDR1 and CDR2: DFQATT and SNEGSKA (reference sequence). V was trimmed by 3 bases and J by 6 bases, leaving 15 bases between them. The CDR3 region is CSASEPRGFQPQHF. The CDR3 DNA reads as TGCAGTGCTAGCGAGCCCAGAGGGTTTCAGCCCCAGCATTTT.

This clonotype was found many times. The chain has TRBV7-6 and TRBJ2-7; 10 bases align to TRBD2. The CDR3 loop spans 16 amino acids. Trimming cost V 4 bases and J 4 bases; bases outside gene matches: 10. The germline CDR1 and CDR2 sequences are SGHVS and FNYEAQ. For the CDR3, the DNA is TGTGCCAGCAGCTCTTCCCCGACTAGCGGGTATTACGAGCAGTACTTC. It translates to CASSSSPTSGYYEQYF.

In its sample, this clonotype was seen a few times. This chain connects TRBV7-9 to TRBJ1-1; weak D call: TRBD1 (6 bases). Germline V lookup: CDR1 SEHNR, CDR2 FQNEAQ (reference sequence). The CDR3 totals 14 residues. V was trimmed by 4 bases and J by 4 bases, leaving 13 bases between them. CDR3 sequence (DNA): TGTGCCAGCAGCTCTCTGGGGGCTATCACTGAAGCTTTCTTT. Translation gives CASSSLGAITEAFF.

The rearrangement joins TRBV6-1 to TRBJ1-2; 8 bases agree with TRBD1. The CDR3 extends over 14 amino acids. From germline, CDR1 is MNHNS and CDR2 SASEGT. V was clipped by 6 bases and J by 5 bases; unmatched bases: 8. The CDR3 reads CASRVAGTGYGYTF. The DNA for the CDR3 is TGTGCCAGCAGGGTCGCCGGGACAGGTTATGGCTACACCTTC.

This clonotype was recorded a few times. CDR3 nucleotides: TGTGCCACCAGCAGGGGAGCGGGGGGGTTCTACAATGAGCAGTTCTTC. It encodes CATSRGAGGFYNEQFF. This chain joins TRBV15 and TRBJ2-1, with 10 bases that match TRBD2. Losses at the gene ends were 3 bases for V and 3 bases for J; bases not matched to a gene: 5. The CDR3 has 16 amino acids. CDR1 and CDR2 (germline): LNHNV, YYDKDF (reference sequence).

J is TRBJ2-5 and V is TRBV10-3; possible D gene TRBD1, 6 bases. Germline CDR1 is ENHRY and CDR2 is SYGVKD. The CDR3 is made up of 15 amino acids. V lost 7 bases, J lost 0 bases, and 15 bases lay in between. The CDR3 bases are TGTGCCATCAAACCCGGGACACGCAACCAAGAGACCCAGTACTTC. It encodes CAIKPGTRNQETQYF.

The chain couples TRBV7-8 to TRBJ2-3, with 9 bases aligning to TRBD2. J gave up 6 bases and V 4 bases, and 5 bases lay outside the gene matches. The length of the CDR3 is 14 residues. The germline V gene has CDR1 SGHVS and CDR2 FQNEAQ. The CDR3 DNA reads TGTGCCAGCAGCTATAGCGGGAGAGGGGATACGCAGTATTTT. Protein sequence: CASSYSGRGDTQYF.

This clonotype was found a few times. The V gene is TRBV28, the J gene TRBJ1-2, with D possibly matching TRBD1 (5 bases). Trimming shortened V by 7 bases and J by 7 bases, and 13 bases separated the two germline ends. The CDR3 extends over 12 amino acids. CDR1 and CDR2 (germline): MDHEN, SYDVKM. The CDR3: CASTLGGAGYTF. In DNA, the CDR3 is TGTGCCAGCACCCTCGGAGGGGCTGGCTACACCTTC.

The table lists this clonotype with many counts. The chain joins TRBV5-1 to TRBJ2-5; D is unresolved. Between the trimmed V and J ends, which lost 0 bases and 4 bases, there was a span of 10 bases. The CDR3 has 14 residues. Germline V gene lookup returns CDR1 SGHRS and CDR2 YFSETQ. The CDR3 DNA reads as TGCGCCAGCAGCTTGGAAGCTAGAGGAGAGACCCAGTACTTC. Translated, it gives CASSLEARGETQYF. The complete variable domain, with remaining parts taken from reference TRBV5-1 and TRBJ2-5, reads KAGVTQTPRYLIKTRGQQVTLSCSPISGHRSVSWYQQTPGQGLQFLFEYFSETQRNKGNFPGRFSGRQFSNSRSEMNVSTLELGDSALYLCASSLEARGETQYFGPGTRLLVL.

This clonotype was observed at least ten times. J is TRBJ2-7 and V is TRBV12-3 or TRBV12-4; TRBD1 matches 9 bases. Germline trimming cut 6 bases from V and 3 bases from J; bases unmatched to any gene: 9. The length of the CDR3 is 15 residues. The CDR3, as DNA: TGTGCCAGCAGCCGCCCGGGACAGGGTATCTACGAGCAGTACTTC. Amino acids: CASSRPGQGIYEQYF.

This clonotype appeared many times. The rearrangement joins TRBV28 to TRBJ2-3; possibly TRBD1 for D (6 bases). The germline V gene has CDR1 MDHEN and CDR2 SYDVKM. The CDR3 sequence is 14 residues long. V lost 4 bases and J 2 bases, leaving 10 bases between the germline ends. The CDR3 DNA reads TGTGCCAGCAGTTCTGGGGGCCACACAGATACGCAGTATTTT. Its translation: CASSSGGHTDTQYF.

In this sample, this clonotype turned up many times. The V call is TRBV11-2, the J call TRBJ1-5; D gene ambiguous. V was shortened by 3 bases and J by 4 bases, with 7 bases between the two germline ends. The germline V gene encodes CDR1 SGHAT and CDR2 FQNNGV. This CDR3 region has 13 residues. The CDR3 nucleotides read TGTGCCAGCAGCTTCAATAGGAATCAGCCCCAGCATTTT. Amino acids: CASSFNRNQPQHF.

This clonotype was seen more than once but under ten times. This chain joins TRBV5-1 and TRBJ2-5; no clear D. Per germline, CDR1 SGHRS and CDR2 YFSETQ. The CDR3 contains 15 residues. With 2 bases removed from V and 3 bases from J, the gap between germline ends came to 14 bases. CDR3 loop: CASSFDGLNKETQYF. The DNA of the CDR3 is TGCGCCAGCAGCTTCGATGGTCTTAACAAAGAGACCCAGTACTTC.

This clonotype was observed a handful of times. This chain joins TRBV14 and TRBJ2-1, with 10 positions matching TRBD2. The CDR3 runs 16 residues. The junction had 8 bases not matched to a gene; V was cut back by 2 bases and J by 7 bases. Germline CDR1 is SGHDN and CDR2 is FVKESK. CDR3 in amino acids: CASSQRSGRPGNEQFF. The CDR3 bases are TGTGCCAGCAGCCAACGTAGCGGGAGGCCAGGAAATGAGCAGTTCTTC.

Only a few counts were recorded for this clonotype. The CDR3 DNA follows: TGTGCCAGCAGTTACTCGTTCCGGGGGGCAAACTATGGCTACACCTTC. This sequence encodes CASSYSFRGANYGYTF. The rearrangement links TRBV6-5 to TRBJ1-2, with a possible D match to TRBD1 (6 bases). Trimming removed 0 bases at V and 2 bases at J, with 13 bases between. The CDR3 contains 16 residues. Germline loops: CDR1 MNHEY, CDR2 SVGAGI.

A few counts support this clonotype. V is TRBV20-1 and J is TRBJ2-7; 15 nucleotides line up with TRBD2. J lost 4 bases, V lost 7 bases, and 5 bases had no gene match. The CDR3 spans 14 residues. The germline gives CDR1 DFQATT, CDR2 SNEGSKA (reference sequence). CDR3 sequence: CSGFGTSGRYEQYF. The CDR3 nucleotides are TGCAGTGGTTTCGGGACTAGCGGGAGGTACGAGCAGTACTTC.

The V gene is TRBV27, the J gene TRBJ1-3; D not resolved. V lost 2 bases and J 1 base, leaving 6 bases between the germline ends. CDR3 length: 14 amino acids. Germline values: CDR1 MNHEY, CDR2 SMNVEV (reference sequence). The CDR3 DNA reads as TGTGCCAGCAGTTTAAGTAAATCTGGAAACACCATATATTTT. Its translation: CASSLSKSGNTIYF.

The gene calls are TRBV4-1 and TRBJ1-1, with D possibly being TRBD1 (5 bases). The V gene lost 0 bases and the J gene lost 3 bases, with 11 bases spanning the gap. Germline CDR1 is MGHRA and CDR2 is YSYEKL. This CDR3 spans 15 amino acids. CDR3: CASSQEGGLYTEAFF. CDR3 DNA: TGCGCCAGCAGCCAAGAGGGGGGTCTATACACTGAAGCTTTCTTT.